Listed below are T cell receptor beta chains from one sample, sequenced in a study of tumor-infiltrating lymphocytes in primary liver carcinoma. One entry per CDR3 protein, called by TCRdb with MiXCR from the multiplex PCR reads. The data contain 200,000 or so distinct CDR3 sequences, around three fifths of them singletons. Source material: peripheral blood. The source of these receptors is an older woman with primary liver carcinoma and hepatitis B virus infection. Both conserved end residues are part of each CDR3. D genes are given only for firm matches. Only part of the rows carry a size: once, few, many, or a class if the clone is expanded.

DNA	CDR3	D	V	J	size
TGTGCCAGCAGCCGGCGCCGGGGGGAGACCCAGTACTTC	CASSRRRGETQYF	NA	TRBV28	TRBJ2-5	NA
TGCGCCAGCAGCCAAGTTATGGATTACAATGAGCAGTTCTTC	CASSQVMDYNEQFF	NA	TRBV4-1	TRBJ2-1	NA
TGTGCCAGCAGCTCCATCGGACTAGCGAAATACAATGAGCAGTTCTTC	CASSSIGLAKYNEQFF	TRBD2	TRBV6-5	TRBJ2-1	many
TGCGCCAGCAGCTCGTATCTTACAGGGGCGCGCGCCCTCCACTTT	CASSSYLTGARALHF	TRBD1	TRBV5-1	TRBJ1-6	NA
TGTGCCAGCAGCTTTAGACGGGGGGCTGAAGCTTTTTTT	CASSFRRGAEAFF	NA	TRBV11-2	TRBJ1-1	NA
TGCGCCAGCAGCTCCCAAGGTGAAGCTTTCTTT	CASSSQGEAFF	NA	TRBV5-1	TRBJ1-1	NA
TGTGCCAGCAGCTTAGGGGGCGGGAGGAGCTCCAACAATGAGCAGTTCTTC	CASSLGGGRSSNNEQFF	TRBD2	TRBV11-2	TRBJ2-1	once
TGTGCCAGCAGCCCACAACCGGGGCAGGGGTATCAGCCCCTGCATTTT	CASSPQPGQGYQPLHF	NA	TRBV7-2	TRBJ1-5	NA
TGTGCCAGCAGCAGACACGGGCATTCGTCCTACGGGCAGTACTTC	CASSRHGHSSYGQYF	NA	TRBV11-3	TRBJ2-7	NA
TGTGCCAGCAGCGGAGGGTACTATGGCTACACCTTC	CASSGGYYGYTF	NA	TRBV7-9	TRBJ1-2	few
TGTGCCAGTAGTTTTTGGGGAGATACGCAGTATTTT	CASSFWGDTQYF	NA	TRBV28	TRBJ2-3	NA
TGTGCCAGCAGCCCCGCGTCAGGGAGGCACCAAGAGACCCAGTACTTC	CASSPASGRHQETQYF	NA	TRBV7-8	TRBJ2-5	NA
TGTGCCAGCTGGGTGGGGGGCCGGTACGATGAGCAGTTCTTC	CASWVGGRYDEQFF	NA	TRBV28	TRBJ2-1	few
TGTGCCAGCAGCTGGGGGGGCGCCAACACAGATACGCAGTATTTT	CASSWGGANTDTQYF	NA	TRBV7-8	TRBJ2-3	many
TGTGCCAGCAGCTTAGAGGGAGCCGGGCGGCAGTTCTTC	CASSLEGAGRQFF	NA	TRBV11-2	TRBJ2-1	NA
TGTGCCAGCAGCGCCCAGACAGGGTTGAATCAGCCCCAGCATTTT	CASSAQTGLNQPQHF	TRBD1	TRBV9	TRBJ1-5	NA
TGCGTCAGCAGTTCCCCGACAGGGAGGAACACTGAAGCTTTCTTT	CVSSSPTGRNTEAFF	TRBD1	TRBV6-6	TRBJ1-1	NA
TGTGCCAGCAGCCTGGACACTCGGGGCTACACCTTC	CASSLDTRGYTF	NA	TRBV28	TRBJ1-2	few
TGTGTCAGCAGCTTGGGCGTTGCGGGAGTGGTCGATACGCAGTATTTT	CVSSLGVAGVVDTQYF	TRBD2	TRBV5-5	TRBJ2-3	NA
TGCAACGTTCCCACCGTCTTACAGGGTCCGGGAGGCTACACCTTC	CNVPTVLQGPGGYTF	NA	TRBV29-1	TRBJ1-2	NA
TGCAGCGGCTCTGTTATAAACACTGAAGCTTTCTTT	CSGSVINTEAFF	NA	TRBV29-1	TRBJ1-1	NA
TGTGCCTGGATCCCTGGCGGGGTAGTAGATGAGCAGTTCTTC	CAWIPGGVVDEQFF	NA	TRBV30	TRBJ2-1	few
TGTGCCAGCAGCCCGAAACTAAGACATAACCAAGAGACCCAGTACTTC	CASSPKLRHNQETQYF	NA	TRBV28	TRBJ2-5	few
TGTGCCGGCAGCCAGCCCGGGTCCGTCGGCACCGAAGCTTTCTTT	CAGSQPGSVGTEAFF	NA	TRBV4-2	TRBJ1-1	NA
TGTGCCAGCAGTTTTGCCGCCTCTGGGGCCAACGTCCTGACTTTC	CASSFAASGANVLTF	NA	TRBV12-3/TRBV12-4	TRBJ2-6	many
TGTGCCAGCAGCCCCCGTTCGGACTATGGCTACACCTTC	CASSPRSDYGYTF	NA	TRBV11-3	TRBJ1-2	once
TGTGCCAGCAGCGTGACGGGGGGGCTTGGTGAAGCTTTCTTT	CASSVTGGLGEAFF	NA	TRBV5-6	TRBJ1-1	NA
TGTGCCAGCAGAAGTCGACGAGACACTGAAGCTTTCTTT	CASRSRRDTEAFF	NA	TRBV6-1	TRBJ1-1	few
TGTGCCAGCAGCTTCACCGAGACTAGCAAGGTGCACAAAGAGCAGTTCTTC	CASSFTETSKVHKEQFF	TRBD2	TRBV7-9	TRBJ2-1	NA
TGTGCCAGCAGCTTAGATCGGGCACCACGCACTGAGCAGTTCTTC	CASSLDRAPRTEQFF	NA	TRBV7-8	TRBJ2-1	NA
TGTGCCAGCAGCTTAGGGACAGGGGCAGGGGAAAAACTGTTTTTT	CASSLGTGAGEKLFF	TRBD1	TRBV11-2	TRBJ1-4	many